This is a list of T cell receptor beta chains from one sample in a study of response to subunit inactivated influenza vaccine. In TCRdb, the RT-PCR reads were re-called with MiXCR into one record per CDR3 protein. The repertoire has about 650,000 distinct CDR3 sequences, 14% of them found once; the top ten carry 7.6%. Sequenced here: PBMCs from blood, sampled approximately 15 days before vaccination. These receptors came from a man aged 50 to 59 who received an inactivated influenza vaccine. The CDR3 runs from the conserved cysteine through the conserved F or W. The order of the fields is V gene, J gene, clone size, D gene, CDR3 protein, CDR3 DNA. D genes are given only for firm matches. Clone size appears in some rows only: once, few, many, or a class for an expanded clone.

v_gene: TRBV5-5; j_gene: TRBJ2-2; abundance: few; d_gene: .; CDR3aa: CASSLQGRVGELFF; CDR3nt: TGTGCCAGCAGCTTGCAAGGACGGGTCGGGGAGCTGTTTTTT
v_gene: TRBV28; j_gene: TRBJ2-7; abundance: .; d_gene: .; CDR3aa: CASSKEDLTYEQYF; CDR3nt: TGTGCCAGCAGTAAGGAGGACTTAACCTACGAGCAGTACTTC
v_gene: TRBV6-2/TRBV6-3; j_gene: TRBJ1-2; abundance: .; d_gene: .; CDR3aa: CATNGVNGYTF; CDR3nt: TGTGCCACCAATGGAGTCAATGGCTACACCTTC
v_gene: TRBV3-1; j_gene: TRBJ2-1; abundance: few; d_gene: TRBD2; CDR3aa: CASRRLAGNTHEQFF; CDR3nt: TGTGCCAGCAGGAGACTAGCGGGGAACACCCATGAGCAGTTCTTC
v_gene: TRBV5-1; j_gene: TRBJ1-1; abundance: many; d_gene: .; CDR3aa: CASSLGDGNTEAFF; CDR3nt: TGCGCCAGCAGCTTGGGGGACGGAAACACTGAAGCTTTCTTT
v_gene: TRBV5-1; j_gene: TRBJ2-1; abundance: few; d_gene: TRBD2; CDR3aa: CASSLALLAGVYEQFF; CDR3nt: TGCGCCAGCAGCTTGGCCTTGTTAGCGGGAGTCTATGAGCAGTTCTTC
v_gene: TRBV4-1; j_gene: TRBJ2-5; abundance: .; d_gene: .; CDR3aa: CASSQTKGETQYF; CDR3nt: TGCGCCAGCAGCCAGACCAAGGGAGAGACCCAGTACTTC
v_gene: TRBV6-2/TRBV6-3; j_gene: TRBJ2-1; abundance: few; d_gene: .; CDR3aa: CASSYGGWYNEQFF; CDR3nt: TGTGCCAGCAGTTACGGGGGTTGGTACAATGAGCAGTTCTTC
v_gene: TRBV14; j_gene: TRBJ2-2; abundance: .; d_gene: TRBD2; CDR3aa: CATDHPQGGGGRDTGELFF; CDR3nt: TGTGCCACCGATCATCCCCAGGGCGGGGGAGGAAGGGACACCGGGGAGCTGTTTTTT
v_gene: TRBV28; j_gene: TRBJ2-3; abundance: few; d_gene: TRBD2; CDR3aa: CASSPLTSADTQYF; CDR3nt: TGTGCCAGCAGTCCCCTGACTAGCGCGGATACGCAGTATTTT
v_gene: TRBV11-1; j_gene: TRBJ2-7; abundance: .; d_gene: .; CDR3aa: CASSQGASGGEQYF; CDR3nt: TGTGCCAGCAGCCAAGGGGCGTCGGGCGGCGAGCAGTACTTC
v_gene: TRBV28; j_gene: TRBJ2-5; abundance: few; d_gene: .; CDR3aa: CASKRPGGSETQYF; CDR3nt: TGTGCCAGCAAGAGGCCAGGGGGGTCGGAGACCCAGTACTTC
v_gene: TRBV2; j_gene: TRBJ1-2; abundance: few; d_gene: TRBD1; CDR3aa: CASSRPDLGDSYGYTF; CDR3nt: TGTGCCAGCTCCCGACCTGACCTTGGGGACAGCTATGGCTACACCTTC
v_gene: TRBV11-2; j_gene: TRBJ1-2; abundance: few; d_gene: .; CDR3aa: CASSLSSLYGYTF; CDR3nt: TGTGCCAGCAGCTTAAGCAGTCTCTATGGCTACACCTTC
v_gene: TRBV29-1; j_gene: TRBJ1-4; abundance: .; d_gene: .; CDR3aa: CSIGINGEKLFF; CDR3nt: TGCAGCATCGGCATAAATGGCGAAAAACTGTTTTTT
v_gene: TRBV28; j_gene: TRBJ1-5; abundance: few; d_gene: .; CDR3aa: CASSLSTGNQPQHF; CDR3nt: TGTGCCAGCAGTTTATCGACGGGAAATCAGCCCCAGCATTTT
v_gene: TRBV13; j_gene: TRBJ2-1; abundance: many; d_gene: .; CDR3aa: CASSSTIKAGRENEQFF; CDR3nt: TGTGCCAGCAGCTCCACTATCAAGGCGGGGAGAGAGAATGAGCAGTTCTTC
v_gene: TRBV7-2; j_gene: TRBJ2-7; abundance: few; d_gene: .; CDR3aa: CASSFMGAWYF; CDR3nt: TGTGCCAGCAGCTTCATGGGGGCATGGTACTTC
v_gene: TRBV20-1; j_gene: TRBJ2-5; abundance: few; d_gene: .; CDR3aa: CSANDWTQETQYF; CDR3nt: TGCAGTGCTAATGACTGGACCCAAGAGACCCAGTACTTC
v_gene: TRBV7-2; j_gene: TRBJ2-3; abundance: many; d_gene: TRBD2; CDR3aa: CASSITSGPFDTQYF; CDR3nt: TGTGCCAGCAGCATAACTAGCGGGCCTTTCGATACGCAGTATTTT
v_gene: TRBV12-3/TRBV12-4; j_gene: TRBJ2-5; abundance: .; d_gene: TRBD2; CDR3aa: CASSFILTSGEETQYF; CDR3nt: TGTGCCAGCAGTTTTATCCTCACTAGCGGGGAAGAGACCCAGTACTTC
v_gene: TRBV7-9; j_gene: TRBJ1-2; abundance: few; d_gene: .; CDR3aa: CASSLEVSVHRGYTF; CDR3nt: TGTGCCAGCAGCTTAGAGGTTTCGGTACACCGGGGCTACACCTTC
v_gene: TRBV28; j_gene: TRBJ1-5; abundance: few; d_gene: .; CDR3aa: CASSFPGQANQPQHF; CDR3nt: TGTGCCAGCAGTTTCCCGGGGCAGGCAAATCAGCCCCAGCATTTT
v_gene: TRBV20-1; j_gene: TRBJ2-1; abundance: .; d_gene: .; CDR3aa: CSAKTRGSYNEQFF; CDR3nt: TGCAGTGCTAAGACTAGAGGCTCCTACAATGAGCAGTTCTTC
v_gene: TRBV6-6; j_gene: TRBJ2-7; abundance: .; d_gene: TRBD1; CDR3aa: CASSSGGPEQYF; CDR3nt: TGTGCCAGCAGTTCAGGGGGCCCGGAGCAGTACTTC
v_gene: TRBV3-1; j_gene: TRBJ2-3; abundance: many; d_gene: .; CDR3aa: CASNDPLGPTDTQYF; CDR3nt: TGTGCCAGCAACGACCCTCTAGGGCCCACAGATACGCAGTATTTT
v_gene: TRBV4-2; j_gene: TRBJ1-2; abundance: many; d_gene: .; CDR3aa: CASSQDRGANYGYTF; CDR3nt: TGTGCCAGCAGCCAAGATCGAGGTGCTAACTATGGCTACACCTTC
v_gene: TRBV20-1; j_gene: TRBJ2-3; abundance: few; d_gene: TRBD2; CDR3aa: CSAGKIAGGRTDTQYF; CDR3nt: TGCAGTGCTGGCAAGATAGCGGGAGGGCGAACAGATACGCAGTATTTT
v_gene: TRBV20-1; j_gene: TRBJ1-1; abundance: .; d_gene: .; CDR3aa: CSARTSPEAFF; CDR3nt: TGCAGTGCCAGGACTTCCCCTGAAGCTTTCTTT
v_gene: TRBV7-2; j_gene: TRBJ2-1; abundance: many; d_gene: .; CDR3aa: CASRGRDPPYIEQFF; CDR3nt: TGTGCCAGCAGGGGGCGCGACCCCCCCTACATTGAGCAGTTCTTC
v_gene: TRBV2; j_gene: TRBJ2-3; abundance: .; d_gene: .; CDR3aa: CASKVPTQYF; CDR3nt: TGTGCCAGCAAGGTCCCTACGCAGTATTTT
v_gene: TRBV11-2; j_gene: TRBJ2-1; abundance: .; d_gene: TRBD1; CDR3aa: CASSLEGALTGGFEQFF; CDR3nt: TGTGCCAGCAGCTTAGAGGGCGCCCTGACAGGGGGGTTTGAGCAGTTCTTC
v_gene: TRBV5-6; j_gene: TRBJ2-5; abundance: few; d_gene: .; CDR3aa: CASSFDGQQETQYF; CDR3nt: TGTGCCAGCAGCTTTGACGGACAGCAAGAGACCCAGTACTTC
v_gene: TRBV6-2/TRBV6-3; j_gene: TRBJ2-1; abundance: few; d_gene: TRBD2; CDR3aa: CASSLTSGTGTREQFF; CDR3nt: TGTGCCAGCAGCCTAACTAGCGGGACCGGTACCAGGGAGCAGTTCTTC
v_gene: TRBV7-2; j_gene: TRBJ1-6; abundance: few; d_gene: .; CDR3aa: CASSLADGSSYNSPLHF; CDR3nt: TGTGCCAGCAGCTTAGCGGACGGAAGCTCCTATAATTCACCCCTCCACTTT
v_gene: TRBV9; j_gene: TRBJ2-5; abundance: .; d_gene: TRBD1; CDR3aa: CASSPGTGGVYQETQYF; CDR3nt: TGTGCCAGCAGCCCTGGGACAGGGGGTGTGTACCAAGAGACCCAGTACTTC
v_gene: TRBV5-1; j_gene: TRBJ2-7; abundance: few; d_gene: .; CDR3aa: CASSFSLDGEQYF; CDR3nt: TGCGCCAGCAGCTTTTCACTAGACGGCGAGCAGTACTTC
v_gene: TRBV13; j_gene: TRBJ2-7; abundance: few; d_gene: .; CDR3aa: CASSRRGRQYF; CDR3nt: TGTGCCAGCAGCCGTCGGGGACGGCAGTACTTC
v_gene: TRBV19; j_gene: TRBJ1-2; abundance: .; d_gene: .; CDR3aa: CASSSLTGSGYTF; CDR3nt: TGTGCCAGTAGTTCCCTAACAGGGAGCGGCTACACCTTC
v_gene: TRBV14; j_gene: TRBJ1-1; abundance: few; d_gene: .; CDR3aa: CASSQDPGGRGWNTEAFF; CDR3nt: TGTGCCAGCAGCCAAGATCCCGGGGGGCGCGGATGGAACACTGAAGCTTTCTTT
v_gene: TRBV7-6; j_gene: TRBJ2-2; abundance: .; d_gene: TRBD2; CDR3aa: CASSLITSGAHTGELFF; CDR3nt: TGTGCCAGCAGCTTGATAACGAGCGGGGCCCACACCGGGGAGCTGTTTTTT
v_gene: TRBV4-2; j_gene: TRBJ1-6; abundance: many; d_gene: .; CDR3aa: CASSQDLLLDSPLHF; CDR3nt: TGTGCCAGCAGCCAAGATCTTCTCCTGGATTCACCCCTCCACTTT
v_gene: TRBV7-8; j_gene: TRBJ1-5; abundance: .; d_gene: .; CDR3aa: CASSLALGGQPQHF; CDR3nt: TGTGCCAGCAGCTTAGCCCTCGGGGGTCAGCCCCAGCATTTT
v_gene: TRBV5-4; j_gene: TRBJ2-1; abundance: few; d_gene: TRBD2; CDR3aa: CASSLATSGRSSSYNEQFF; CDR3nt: TGTGCCAGCAGCTTGGCCACTAGCGGGAGGTCGAGCTCCTACAATGAGCAGTTCTTC
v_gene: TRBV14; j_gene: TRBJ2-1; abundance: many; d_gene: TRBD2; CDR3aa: CASSYRTSAFSYNEQFF; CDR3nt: TGTGCCAGCAGCTACCGGACTAGCGCGTTCTCCTACAATGAGCAGTTCTTC
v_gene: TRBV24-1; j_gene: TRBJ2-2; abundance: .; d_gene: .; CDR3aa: CATSDFPSPNTGELFF; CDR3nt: TGTGCCACCAGTGATTTCCCTAGCCCGAACACCGGGGAGCTGTTTTTT
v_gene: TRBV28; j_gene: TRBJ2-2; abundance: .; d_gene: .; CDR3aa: CASSSGQYNTGELFF; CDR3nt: TGTGCCAGCAGCTCTGGGCAGTACAACACCGGGGAGCTGTTTTTT
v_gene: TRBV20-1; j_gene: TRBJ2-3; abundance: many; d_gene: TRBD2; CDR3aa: CSARRTSGAPDTQYF; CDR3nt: TGCAGTGCTAGAAGGACTAGCGGGGCCCCCGATACGCAGTATTTT
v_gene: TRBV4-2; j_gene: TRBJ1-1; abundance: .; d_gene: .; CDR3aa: CASSQGTVRSEAFF; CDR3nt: TGTGCCAGCAGCCAAGGTACTGTTCGCTCTGAAGCTTTCTTT
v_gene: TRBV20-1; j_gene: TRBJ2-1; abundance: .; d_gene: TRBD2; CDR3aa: CSARDRERGSSYNEQFF; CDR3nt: TGCAGTGCTAGAGATCGAGAGCGGGGGAGCTCCTACAATGAGCAGTTCTTC